The 2 T cell receptor beta chains in this list originate from one sample, sequenced in a study of T cell repertoires in cytomegalovirus infection. One entry per CDR3 protein, called by TCRdb with MiXCR from the reads. The data hold about 360,000 distinct CDR3 sequences, with 15% to 20% observed a single time. Sequencing was done on a sample of PBMCs. These TCRs come from a human donor in good health (CMV status not recorded). Some clones in this sample may be carry-over from other donors' samples.

V usage is TRBV16 and J usage is TRBJ1-1; the D is unclear. Deletions cut 7 bases from V and 3 bases from J, with 18 bases between. Germline values: CDR1 KGHSY, CDR2 FQNENV. There are 15 residues in the CDR3. The CDR3 sequence: CASTTPGRRDTEAFF. The CDR3 DNA follows: TGTGCCAGCACCACCCCAGGTCGGAGAGACACTGAAGCTTTCTTT.

The CDR3 is CASSFFGLKETQYF. In nucleotides, the CDR3 is TGTGCCAGCAGTTTTTTTGGGTTGAAAGAGACCCAGTACTTC. This chain uses TRBV28 with TRBJ2-5; the D is unclear. The length of the CDR3 is 14 residues. The V end lost 3 bases, the J end lost 3 bases, and 11 bases lay between the germline ends. Germline CDR1 is MDHEN and CDR2 is SYDVKM.